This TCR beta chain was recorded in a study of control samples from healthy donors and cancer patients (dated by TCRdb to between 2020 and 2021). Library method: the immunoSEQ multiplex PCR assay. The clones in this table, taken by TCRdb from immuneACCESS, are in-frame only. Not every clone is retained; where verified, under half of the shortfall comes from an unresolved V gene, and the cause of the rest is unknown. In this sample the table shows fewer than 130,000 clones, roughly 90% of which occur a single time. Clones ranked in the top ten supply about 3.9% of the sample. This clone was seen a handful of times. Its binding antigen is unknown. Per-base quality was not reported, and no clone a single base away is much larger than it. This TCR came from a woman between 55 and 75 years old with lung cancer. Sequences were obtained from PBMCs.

The CDR3 region reads CASRRTSYEQYF. The nucleotides read TGTGCCAGCAGGCGGACCTCCTACGAGCAGTACTTC. This chain is built from TRBV2 and TRBJ2-7; no D gene call is confident. From a lookup of the germline V gene, CDR1 and CDR2 are SNHLY and FYNNEI. The CDR3 sequence holds 12 residues, the cysteine and phenylalanine included. Solely the CDR3 DNA is kept, with 36 bases framed from the first base. V is pared back by 6 bases and J by 0 bases, with 6 bases lying between the germline termini.